The TCR beta chain under discussion was sequenced for a study of blood T cell repertoires in COVID-19. Study-wide context: Sites in the United States, Italy and Spain provided acute and convalescent COVID-19 samples. Nucleic acid was either cDNA or gDNA, and it came from T cells, B-cell-depleted T cells, or PBMCs.

Study processing details: Estimates of nucleated cell counts were drawn from the amplification of reference gene primers. TCRdb's table, derived via immunoSEQ multiplex PCR, lists solely in-frame clones and lacks some. The V and J calls and clone size were taken over from that table, and D and trimming were inferred from the DNA. Altogether about 130,000 clones are present, roughly four fifths being singletons, with the ten largest covering 12%. This receptor was obtained from a woman aged 55-69 years with acute or convalescent COVID-19. The sample taken for sequencing was peripheral blood.

CDR3 loop: CASSQGTDLSPLHF. CDR3 coding DNA: TGTGCCAGCAGCCAAGGGACTGACCTATCACCCCTCCACTTT. The chain links TRBV7-3 to TRBJ1-6, with a possible D match to TRBD1 (5 bases). The CDR3 is made up of 14 amino acids. Per the germline V gene, CDR1 is SGHTA and CDR2 is FQGTGA. The ends were cut back, 5 bases at V and 10 bases at J, with 15 bases in the middle.